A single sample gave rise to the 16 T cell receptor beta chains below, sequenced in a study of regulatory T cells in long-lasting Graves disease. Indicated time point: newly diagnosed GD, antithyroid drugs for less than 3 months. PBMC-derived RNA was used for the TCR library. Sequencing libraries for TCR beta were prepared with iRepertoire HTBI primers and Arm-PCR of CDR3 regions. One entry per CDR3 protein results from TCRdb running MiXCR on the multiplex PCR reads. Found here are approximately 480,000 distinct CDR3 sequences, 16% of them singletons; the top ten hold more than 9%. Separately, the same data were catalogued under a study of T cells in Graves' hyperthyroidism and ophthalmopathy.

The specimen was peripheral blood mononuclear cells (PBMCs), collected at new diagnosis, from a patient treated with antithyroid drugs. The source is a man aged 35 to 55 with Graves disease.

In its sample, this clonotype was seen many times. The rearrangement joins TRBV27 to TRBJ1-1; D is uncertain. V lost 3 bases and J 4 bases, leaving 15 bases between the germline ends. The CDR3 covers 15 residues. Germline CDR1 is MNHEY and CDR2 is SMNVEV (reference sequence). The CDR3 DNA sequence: TGTGCCAGCAGTTTGTTAGGTGTTAGGAGCACTGAAGCTTTCTTT. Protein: CASSLLGVRSTEAFF.

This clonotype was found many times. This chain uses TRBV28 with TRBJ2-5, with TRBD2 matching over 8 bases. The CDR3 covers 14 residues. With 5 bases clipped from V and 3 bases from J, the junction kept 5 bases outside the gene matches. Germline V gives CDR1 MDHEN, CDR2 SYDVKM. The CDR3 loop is CASSPGGREETQYF. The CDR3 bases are TGTGCCAGCAGTCCGGGAGGGAGGGAAGAGACCCAGTACTTC. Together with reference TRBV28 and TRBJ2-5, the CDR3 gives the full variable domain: DVKVTQSSRYLVKRTGEKVFLECVQDMDHENMFWYRQDPGLGLRLIYFSYDVKMKEKGDIPEGYSVSREKKERFSLILESASTNQTSMYLCASSPGGREETQYFGPGTRLLVL.

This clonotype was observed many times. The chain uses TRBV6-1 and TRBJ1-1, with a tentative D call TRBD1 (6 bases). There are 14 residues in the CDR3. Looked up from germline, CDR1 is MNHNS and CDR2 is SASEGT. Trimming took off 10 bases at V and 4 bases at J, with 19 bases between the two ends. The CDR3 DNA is TGTGCCACCTCCCTGAGAGGGGGTGGCACTGAAGCTTTCTTT. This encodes CATSLRGGGTEAFF.

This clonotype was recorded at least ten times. CDR3 region: CSARSPAGGYEQYF. CDR3 sequence (DNA): TGCAGTGCTAGGTCCCCAGCGGGAGGGTACGAGCAGTACTTC. This rearrangement joins TRBV20-1 to TRBJ2-7, with 10 nucleotides matching TRBD2. The germline V gene encodes CDR1 DFQATT and CDR2 SNEGSKA (reference sequence). V gave up 3 bases and J gave up 4 bases; unmatched junction bases: 6. The CDR3 length is 14 residues.

CDR3 DNA: TGTGCCACCTCCCGACAGGTCTACGAGCAGTACTTC. It encodes CATSRQVYEQYF. The gene calls are TRBV10-3 and TRBJ2-7; weak D call: TRBD1 (6 bases). The CDR3 has 12 residues. Germline V gene lookup returns CDR1 ENHRY and CDR2 SYGVKD. The germline V and J ends were trimmed by 10 bases and 3 bases, with 13 bases remaining between them.

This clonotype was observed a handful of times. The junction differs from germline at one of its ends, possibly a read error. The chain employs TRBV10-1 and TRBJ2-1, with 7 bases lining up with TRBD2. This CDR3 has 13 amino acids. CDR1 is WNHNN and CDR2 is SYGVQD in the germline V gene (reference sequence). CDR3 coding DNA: TGCGCCAGCAGTGAGTCCCCGGGGAGGGTCGAGCTCTTC. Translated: CASSESPGRVELF.

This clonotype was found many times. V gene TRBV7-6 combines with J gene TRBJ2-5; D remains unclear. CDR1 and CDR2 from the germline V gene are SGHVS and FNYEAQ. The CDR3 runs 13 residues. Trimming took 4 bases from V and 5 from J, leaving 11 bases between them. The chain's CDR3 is CASSWSEAETQYF. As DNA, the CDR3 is TGTGCCAGCAGCTGGAGCGAGGCGGAGACCCAGTACTTC.

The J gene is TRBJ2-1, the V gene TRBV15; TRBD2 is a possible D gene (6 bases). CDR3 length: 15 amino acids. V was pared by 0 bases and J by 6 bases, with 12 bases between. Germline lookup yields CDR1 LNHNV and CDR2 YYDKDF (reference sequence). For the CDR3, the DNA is TGTGCCACCAGCAGAGATGGCGGGAATTTCAATGAGCAGTTCTTC. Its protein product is CATSRDGGNFNEQFF.

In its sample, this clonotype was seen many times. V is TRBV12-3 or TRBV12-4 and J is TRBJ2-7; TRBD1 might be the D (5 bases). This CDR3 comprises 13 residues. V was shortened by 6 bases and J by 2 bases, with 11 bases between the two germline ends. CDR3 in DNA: TGTGCCAGCAGCATCGGCAGGGCCTACGAGCAGTACTTC. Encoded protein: CASSIGRAYEQYF.

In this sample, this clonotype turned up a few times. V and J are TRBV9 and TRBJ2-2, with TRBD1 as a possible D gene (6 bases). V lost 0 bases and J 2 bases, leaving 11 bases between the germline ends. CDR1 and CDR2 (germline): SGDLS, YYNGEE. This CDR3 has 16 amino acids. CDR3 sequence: CASSVVPGQNTGELFF. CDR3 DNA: TGTGCCAGCAGCGTAGTTCCGGGACAAAACACCGGGGAGCTGTTTTTT.

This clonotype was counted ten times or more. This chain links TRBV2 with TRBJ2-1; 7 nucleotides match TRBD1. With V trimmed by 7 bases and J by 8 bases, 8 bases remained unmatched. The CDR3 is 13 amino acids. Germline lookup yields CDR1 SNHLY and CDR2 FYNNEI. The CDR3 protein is CASTSRGGHEQFF. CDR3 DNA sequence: TGTGCCAGCACCTCGAGAGGGGGCCATGAGCAGTTCTTC.

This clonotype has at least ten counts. The CDR3 region is CSARSLAGYNEQFF. The CDR3 DNA is TGCAGTGCTAGAAGCCTAGCGGGCTACAATGAGCAGTTCTTC. The chain uses TRBV20-1 and TRBJ2-1, with 8 bases aligning to TRBD2. Germline values: CDR1 DFQATT, CDR2 SNEGSKA (reference sequence). CDR3 length: 14 residues. Trimming cost V 2 bases and J 3 bases; bases outside gene matches: 3.

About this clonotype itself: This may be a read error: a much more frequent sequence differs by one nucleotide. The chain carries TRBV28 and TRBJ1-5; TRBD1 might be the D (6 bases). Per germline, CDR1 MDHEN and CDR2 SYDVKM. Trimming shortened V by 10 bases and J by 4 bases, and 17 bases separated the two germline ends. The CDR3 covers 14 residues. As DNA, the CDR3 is TGTGCCACCTCCTGGGGGGCAGAGAATCAGCCCCAGCATTTT. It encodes CATSWGAENQPQHF. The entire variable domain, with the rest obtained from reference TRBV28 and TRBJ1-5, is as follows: DVKVTQSSRYLVKRTGEKVFLECVQDMDHENMFWYRQDPGLGLRLIYFSYDVKMKEKGDIPEGYSVSREKKERFSLILESASTNQTSMYLCATSWGAENQPQHFGDGTRLSIL.

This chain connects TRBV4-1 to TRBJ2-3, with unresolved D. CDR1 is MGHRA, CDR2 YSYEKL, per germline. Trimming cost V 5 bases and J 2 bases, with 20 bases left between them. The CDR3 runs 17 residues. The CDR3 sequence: CASSNRYTRLNTDTQYF. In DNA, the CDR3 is TGCGCCAGCAGCAACCGATATACACGGCTCAACACAGATACGCAGTATTTT.

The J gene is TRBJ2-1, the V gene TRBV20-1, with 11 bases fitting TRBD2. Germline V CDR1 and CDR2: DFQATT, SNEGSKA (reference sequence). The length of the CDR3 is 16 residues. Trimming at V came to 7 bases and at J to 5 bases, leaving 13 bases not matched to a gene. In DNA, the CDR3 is TGCAGTGGTGGGCTAGCGGGAGGTTTCCGAAACAATGAGCAGTTCTTC. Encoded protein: CSGGLAGGFRNNEQFF.

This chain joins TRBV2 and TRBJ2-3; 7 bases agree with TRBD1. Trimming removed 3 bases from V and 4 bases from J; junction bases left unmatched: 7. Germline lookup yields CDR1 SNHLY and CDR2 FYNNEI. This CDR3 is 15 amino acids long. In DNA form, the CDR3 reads TGTGCCAGCAGTGAGGCGAGGGGGCGCCCAGATACGCAGTATTTT. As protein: CASSEARGRPDTQYF.